This paragraph covers one TCR beta chain sequence. These data belong to a study of blood T cell repertoires in COVID-19. Study at large: Researchers got acute and convalescent COVID-19 samples from the United States, Italy and Spain. PBMCs, B-cell-depleted T cells, or T cells provided the cDNA or gDNA that made up the material.

Methods used by the authors: Nucleated cell counts were estimated from reference gene primer amplification. Profiled with immunoSEQ multiplex PCR; TCRdb holds only in-frame clones, not every one. Clone size and V and J calls were adopted from that table, with D and trimming inferred from the DNA. The profile covers approximately 300,000 clones, with approximately 90% appearing a single time and about 0.8% taken by the ten largest. Germline CDR1 and CDR2: MNHEY and SVGAGI. The CDR3 covers 12 residues. V was cut by 6 bases and J by 8 bases, with 10 bases left in between. This clonotype was sampled from a man younger than 45 with acute or convalescent COVID-19. The V gene is TRBV6-5, the J gene TRBJ1-4; D is ambiguous. The sequenced sample was peripheral blood. In DNA, the CDR3 is TGTGCCAGCAGAGATCAGGTGGAAAAACTGTTTTTT. Translation: CASRDQVEKLFF.